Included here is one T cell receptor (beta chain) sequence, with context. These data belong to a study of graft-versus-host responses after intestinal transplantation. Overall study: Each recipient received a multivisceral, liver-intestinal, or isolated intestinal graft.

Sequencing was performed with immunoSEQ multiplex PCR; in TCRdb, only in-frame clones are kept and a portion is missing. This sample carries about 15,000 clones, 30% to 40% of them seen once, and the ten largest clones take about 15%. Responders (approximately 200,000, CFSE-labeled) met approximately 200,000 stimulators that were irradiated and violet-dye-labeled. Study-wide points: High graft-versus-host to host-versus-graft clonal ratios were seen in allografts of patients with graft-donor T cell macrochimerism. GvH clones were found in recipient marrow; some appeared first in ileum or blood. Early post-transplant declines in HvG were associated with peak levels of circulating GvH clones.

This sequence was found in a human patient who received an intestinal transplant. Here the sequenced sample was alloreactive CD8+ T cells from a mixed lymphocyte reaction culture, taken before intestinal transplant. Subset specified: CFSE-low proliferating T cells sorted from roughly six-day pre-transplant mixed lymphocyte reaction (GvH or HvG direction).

CDR3 sequence reads: CASSSPEGGEKLFF. The DNA for the CDR3 is TGTGCCAGCAGTTCTCCCGAGGGCGGTGAAAAACTGTTTTTT. V gene TRBV28 combines with J gene TRBJ1-4, with D hard to call. Looked up from germline, CDR1 is MDHEN and CDR2 is SYDVKM. The CDR3 contains 14 residues. V lost 4 bases to trimming and J lost 7 bases, with 13 bases between them.